This T cell receptor (beta chain) was sequenced for a study of a mutant IDH1 vaccine in newly diagnosed glioma. The data were produced by immunoSEQ multiplex PCR, yet TCRdb's version contains in-frame clones alone and is incomplete. The repertoire holds about 92,000 clones, under 90% seen once, with approximately 8% in the top ten. Germline CDR1 and CDR2: SQVTM and ANQGSEA. CDR3 length: 13 residues. V was pared by 5 bases and J by 5 bases, with 15 bases between. The time point here: baseline, week 1 (first vaccination visit). Documented treatment: pre-vaccination baseline after standard-of-care therapy.

The sequencing used PBMCs, collected from a glioma patient treated with radiotherapy, temozolomide or both. The chain combines TRBV29-1 with TRBJ1-1; D is ambiguous. The TCR originated in a woman aged 45-65 years with glioma. CDR3 nucleotides: TGCAGCGTTCCCAGTGCCCAGTGGACTGAAGCTTTCTTT. Translating gives CSVPSAQWTEAFF.